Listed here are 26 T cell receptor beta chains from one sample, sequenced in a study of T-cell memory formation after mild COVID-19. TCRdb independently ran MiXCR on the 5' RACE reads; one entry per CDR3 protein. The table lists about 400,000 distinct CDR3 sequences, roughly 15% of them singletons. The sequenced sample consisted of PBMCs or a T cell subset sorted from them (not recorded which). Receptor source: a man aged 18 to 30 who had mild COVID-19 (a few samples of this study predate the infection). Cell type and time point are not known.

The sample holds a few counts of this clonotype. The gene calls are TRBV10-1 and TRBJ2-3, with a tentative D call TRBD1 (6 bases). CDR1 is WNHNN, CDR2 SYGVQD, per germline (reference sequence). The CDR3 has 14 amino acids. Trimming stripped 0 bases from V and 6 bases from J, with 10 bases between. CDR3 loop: CASSESYRVDTQYF. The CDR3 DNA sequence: TGCGCCAGCAGTGAGTCTTACAGGGTCGATACGCAGTATTTT.

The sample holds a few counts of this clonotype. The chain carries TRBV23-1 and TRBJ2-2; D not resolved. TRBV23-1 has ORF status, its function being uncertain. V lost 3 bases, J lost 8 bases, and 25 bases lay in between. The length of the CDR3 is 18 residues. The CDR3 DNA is TGCGCCAGCAGTCACTTCGCCTCTCCGGGCAGCCCGATGGGGGAGCTGTTTTTT. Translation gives CASSHFASPGSPMGELFF.

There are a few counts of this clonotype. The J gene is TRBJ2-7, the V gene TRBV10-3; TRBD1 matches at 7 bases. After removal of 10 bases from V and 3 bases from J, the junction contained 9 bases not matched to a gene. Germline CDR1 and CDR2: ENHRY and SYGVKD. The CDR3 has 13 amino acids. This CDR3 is CATSTGSFYEQYV. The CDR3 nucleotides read TGTGCCACCTCGACAGGGTCCTTCTACGAGCAGTACGTC.

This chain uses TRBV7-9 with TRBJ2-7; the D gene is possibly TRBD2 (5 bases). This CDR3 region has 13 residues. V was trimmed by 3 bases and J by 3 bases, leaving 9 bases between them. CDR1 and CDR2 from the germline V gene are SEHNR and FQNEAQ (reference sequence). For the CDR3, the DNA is TGTGCCAGCAGCTTTAACGGGATCTACGAGCAGTACTTC. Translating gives CASSFNGIYEQYF.

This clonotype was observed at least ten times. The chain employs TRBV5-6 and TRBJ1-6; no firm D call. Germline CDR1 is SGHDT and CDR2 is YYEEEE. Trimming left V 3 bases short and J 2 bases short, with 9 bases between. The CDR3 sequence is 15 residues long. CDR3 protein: CASSWGTPYNSPLHF. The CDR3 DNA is TGTGCCAGCAGCTGGGGAACCCCCTATAATTCACCCCTCCACTTT.

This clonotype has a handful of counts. The CDR3 sequence: CASRGLAGTDTQYF. As DNA, the CDR3 is TGTGCCAGCAGGGGACTAGCGGGGACAGATACGCAGTATTTT. The rearrangement joins TRBV6-5 to TRBJ2-3, with 13 positions matching TRBD2. Trimming at V came to 6 bases and at J to 3 bases, leaving 0 bases not matched to a gene. CDR3 length: 14 amino acids. Germline CDR1 MNHEY, CDR2 SVGAGI.

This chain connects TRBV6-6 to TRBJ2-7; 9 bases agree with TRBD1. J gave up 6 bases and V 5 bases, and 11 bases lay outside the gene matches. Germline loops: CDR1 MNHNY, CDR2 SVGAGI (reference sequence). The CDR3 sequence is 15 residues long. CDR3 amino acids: CASSPNRKTGGEQYV. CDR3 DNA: TGTGCCAGCAGTCCAAATAGAAAGACAGGGGGCGAGCAGTACGTC.

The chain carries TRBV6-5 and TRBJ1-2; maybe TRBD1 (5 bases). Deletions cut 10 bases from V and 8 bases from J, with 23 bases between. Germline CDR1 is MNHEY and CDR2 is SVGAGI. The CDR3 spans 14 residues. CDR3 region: CATRLGTQFWGYTF. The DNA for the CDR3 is TGTGCCACCCGCCTCGGGACGCAGTTTTGGGGCTACACCTTC.

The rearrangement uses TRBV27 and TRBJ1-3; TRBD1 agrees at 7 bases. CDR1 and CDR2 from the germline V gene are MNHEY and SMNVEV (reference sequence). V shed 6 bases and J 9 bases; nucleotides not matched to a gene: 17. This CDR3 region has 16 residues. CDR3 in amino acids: CASSPKPAGGQGTIYF. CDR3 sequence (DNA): TGTGCCAGCAGCCCAAAACCGGCAGGGGGGCAGGGCACCATATATTTT.

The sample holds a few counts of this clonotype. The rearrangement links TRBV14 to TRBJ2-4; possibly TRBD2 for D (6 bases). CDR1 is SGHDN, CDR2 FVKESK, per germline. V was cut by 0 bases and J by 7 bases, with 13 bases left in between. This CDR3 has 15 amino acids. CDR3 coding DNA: TGTGCCAGCAGCCAAGATTTGGGGACTTGGAACATTCAGTACTTC. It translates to CASSQDLGTWNIQYF.

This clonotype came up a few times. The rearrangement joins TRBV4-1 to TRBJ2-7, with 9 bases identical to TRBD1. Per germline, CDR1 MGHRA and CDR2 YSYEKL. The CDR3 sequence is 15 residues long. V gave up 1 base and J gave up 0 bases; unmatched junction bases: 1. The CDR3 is CASSQGDRASYEQYF. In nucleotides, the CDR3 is TGCGCCAGCAGCCAAGGGGACAGGGCCTCCTACGAGCAGTACTTC.

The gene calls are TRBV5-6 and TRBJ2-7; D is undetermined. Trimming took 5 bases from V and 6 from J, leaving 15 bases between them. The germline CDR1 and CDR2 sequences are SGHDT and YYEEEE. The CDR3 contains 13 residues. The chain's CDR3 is CASSPGRIREQYV. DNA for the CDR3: TGTGCCAGCAGTCCCGGACGAATTCGCGAGCAGTACGTC.

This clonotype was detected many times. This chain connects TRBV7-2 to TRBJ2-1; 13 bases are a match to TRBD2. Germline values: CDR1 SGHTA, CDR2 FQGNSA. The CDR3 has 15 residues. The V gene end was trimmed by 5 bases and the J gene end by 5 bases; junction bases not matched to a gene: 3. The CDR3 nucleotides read TGTGCCAGCAGCCGACTAGCGGGGGGAAACAATGAGCAGTTCTTC. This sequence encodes CASSRLAGGNNEQFF.

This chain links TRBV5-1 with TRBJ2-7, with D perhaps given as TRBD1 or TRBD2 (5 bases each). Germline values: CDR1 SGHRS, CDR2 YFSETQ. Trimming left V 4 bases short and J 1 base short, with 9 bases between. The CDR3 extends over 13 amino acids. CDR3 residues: CASSGGRSYEQYF. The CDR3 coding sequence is TGCGCCAGCAGCGGGGGACGGTCCTACGAGCAGTACTTC.

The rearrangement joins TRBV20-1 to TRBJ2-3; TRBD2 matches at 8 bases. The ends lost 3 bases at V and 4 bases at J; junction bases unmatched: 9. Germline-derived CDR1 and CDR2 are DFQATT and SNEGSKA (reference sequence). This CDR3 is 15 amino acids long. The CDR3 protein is CSASSDAGGADTQYF. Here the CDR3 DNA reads TGCAGTGCTAGTAGTGACGCGGGGGGAGCAGATACGCAGTATTTT.

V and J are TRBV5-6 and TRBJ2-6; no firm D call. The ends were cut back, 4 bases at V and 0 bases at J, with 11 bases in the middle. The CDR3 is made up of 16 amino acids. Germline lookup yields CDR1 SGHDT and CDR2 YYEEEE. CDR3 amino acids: CASSRITASGANVLTF. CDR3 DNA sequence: TGTGCCAGCAGCCGAATCACAGCCTCTGGGGCCAACGTCCTGACTTTC. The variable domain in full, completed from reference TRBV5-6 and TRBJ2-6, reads DAGVTQSPTHLIKTRGQQVTLRCSPKSGHDTVSWYQQALGQGPQFIFQYYEEEERQRGNFPDRFSGHQFPNYSSELNVNALLLGDSALYLCASSRITASGANVLTFGAGSRLTVL.

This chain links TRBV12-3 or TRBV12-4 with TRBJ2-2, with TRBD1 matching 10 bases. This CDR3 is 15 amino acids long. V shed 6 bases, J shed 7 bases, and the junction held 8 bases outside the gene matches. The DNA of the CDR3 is TGTGCCAGCAGACCAGACAGGGGGCGTATCGGGGAGCTGTTTTTT. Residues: CASRPDRGRIGELFF.

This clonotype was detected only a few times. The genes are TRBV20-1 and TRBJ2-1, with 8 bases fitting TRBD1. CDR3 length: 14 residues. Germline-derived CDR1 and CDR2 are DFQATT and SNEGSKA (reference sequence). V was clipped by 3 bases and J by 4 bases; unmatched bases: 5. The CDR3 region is CSARLDRAYNEQFF. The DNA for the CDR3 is TGCAGTGCTAGGCTGGACAGGGCATACAATGAGCAGTTCTTC.

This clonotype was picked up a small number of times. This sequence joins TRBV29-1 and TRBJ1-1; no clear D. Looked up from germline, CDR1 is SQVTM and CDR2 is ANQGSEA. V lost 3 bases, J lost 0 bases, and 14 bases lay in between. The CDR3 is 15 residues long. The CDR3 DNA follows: TGCAGCGTTGAGATCACACGGGGATTGAACACTGAAGCTTTCTTT. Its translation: CSVEITRGLNTEAFF.

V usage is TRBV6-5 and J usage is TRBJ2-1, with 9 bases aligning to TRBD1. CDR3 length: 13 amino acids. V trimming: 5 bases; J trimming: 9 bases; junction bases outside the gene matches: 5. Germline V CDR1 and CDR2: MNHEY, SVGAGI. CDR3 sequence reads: CASSAGQGFEQFF. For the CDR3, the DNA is TGTGCCAGCAGTGCCGGACAGGGGTTTGAGCAGTTCTTC.

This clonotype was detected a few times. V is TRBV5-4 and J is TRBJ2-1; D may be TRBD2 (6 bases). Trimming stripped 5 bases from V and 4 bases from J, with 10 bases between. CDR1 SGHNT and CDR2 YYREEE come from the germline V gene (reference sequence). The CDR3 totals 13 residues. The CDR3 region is CASSGAGYNEQFF. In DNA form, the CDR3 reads TGTGCCAGCAGTGGGGCGGGATACAATGAGCAGTTCTTC.

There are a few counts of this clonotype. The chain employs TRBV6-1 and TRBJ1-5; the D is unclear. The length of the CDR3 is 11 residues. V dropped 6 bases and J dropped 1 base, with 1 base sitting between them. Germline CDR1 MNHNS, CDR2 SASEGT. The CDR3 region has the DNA TGTGCCAGCAGCAGCAATCAGCCCCAGCATTTT. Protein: CASSSNQPQHF.

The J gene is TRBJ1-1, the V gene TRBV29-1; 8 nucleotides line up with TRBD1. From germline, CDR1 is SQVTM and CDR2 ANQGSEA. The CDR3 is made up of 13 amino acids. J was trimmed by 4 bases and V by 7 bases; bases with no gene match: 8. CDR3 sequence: CSAGQGLGTEAFF. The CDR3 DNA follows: TGCAGCGCCGGACAGGGTTTGGGCACTGAAGCTTTCTTT.

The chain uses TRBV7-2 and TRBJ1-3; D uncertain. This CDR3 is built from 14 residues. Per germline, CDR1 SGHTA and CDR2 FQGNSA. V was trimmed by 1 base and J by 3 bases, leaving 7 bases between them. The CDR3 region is CASSLGGYGNTIYF. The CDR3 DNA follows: TGTGCCAGCAGCTTAGGGGGTTATGGAAACACCATATATTTT.

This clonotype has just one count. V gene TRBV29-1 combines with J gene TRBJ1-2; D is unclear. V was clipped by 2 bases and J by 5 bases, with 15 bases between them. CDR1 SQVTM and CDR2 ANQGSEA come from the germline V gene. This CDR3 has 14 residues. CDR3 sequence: CSVERQAFFYGYTF. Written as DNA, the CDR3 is TGCAGCGTTGAAAGGCAGGCGTTTTTTTATGGCTACACCTTC.

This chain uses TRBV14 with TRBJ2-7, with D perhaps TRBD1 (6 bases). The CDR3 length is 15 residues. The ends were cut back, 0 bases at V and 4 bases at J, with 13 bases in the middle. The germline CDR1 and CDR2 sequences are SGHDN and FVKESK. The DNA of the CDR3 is TGTGCCAGCAGCCAAGATTCACAGGGCCGATACGAGCAGTACTTC. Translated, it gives CASSQDSQGRYEQYF. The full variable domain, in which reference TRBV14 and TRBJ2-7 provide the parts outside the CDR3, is EAGVTQFPSHSVIEKGQTVTLRCDPISGHDNLYWYRRVMGKEIKFLLHFVKESKQDESGMPNNRFLAERTGGTYSTLKVQPAELEDSGVYFCASSQDSQGRYEQYFGPGTRLTVT.